These 30 T cell receptor beta chains came from one sample sequenced in a study of T cell responses to AZD1222 COVID-19 vaccine. TCRdb keeps only in-frame clones here, not all; method: immunoSEQ multiplex PCR. The sample holds some 120,000 clones; about 90% are singletons and the top ten take roughly 3.9%. This material consisted of peripheral blood, taken on day 0 of AZD1222 vaccination. The source of these receptors is an adult in good health.

This chain joins TRBV13 and TRBJ1-6, with D maybe TRBD1 (5 bases). Germline V gene sequence: CDR1 PRHDT, CDR2 FYEKMQ (reference sequence). V lost 5 bases to trimming and J lost 7 bases, with 9 bases between them. The CDR3 has 13 residues. In DNA, the CDR3 is TGTGCCAGCAGCCTCGACAGAAATTCACCCCTCCACTTT. Residues: CASSLDRNSPLHF.

The chain joins TRBV6-5 to TRBJ1-6; D not resolved. V was trimmed by 0 bases and J by 9 bases, leaving 6 bases between them. The CDR3 sequence is 13 residues long. Per germline, CDR1 MNHEY and CDR2 SVGAGI. Written as DNA, the CDR3 is TGTGCCAGCAGTTACTCCCAGCCTTCACCCCTCCACTTT. Its protein product is CASSYSQPSPLHF.

The chain recombines TRBV7-2 with TRBJ2-7; D might be TRBD1 (5 bases). CDR3 length: 15 residues. The V gene's germline CDR1 is SGHTA and CDR2 FQGNSA. The V gene lost 3 bases and the J gene lost 1 base, with 13 bases spanning the gap. CDR3 sequence: CASSLGQPNSYEQYF. In DNA form, the CDR3 reads TGTGCCAGCAGCTTGGGGCAGCCTAATTCCTACGAGCAGTACTTC.

The rearrangement links TRBV28 to TRBJ1-4; tentative D call: TRBD1 (5 bases). The CDR3 is 14 residues long. The germline V gene encodes CDR1 MDHEN and CDR2 SYDVKM. The germline V and J ends were trimmed by 5 bases and 4 bases, with 11 bases remaining between them. The CDR3 is CASSPDRNNEKLFF. In nucleotides, the CDR3 is TGTGCCAGCAGTCCCGACAGAAATAATGAAAAACTGTTTTTT.

This rearrangement joins TRBV6-5 to TRBJ2-2; tentative D call: TRBD1 (6 bases). Germline CDR1 reads MNHEY; CDR2 reads SVGAGI. The length of the CDR3 is 14 residues. V was clipped by 6 bases and J by 2 bases, with 10 bases between them. The CDR3 sequence: CASRGALNTGELFF. In nucleotides, the CDR3 is TGTGCCAGCAGGGGGGCCCTAAACACCGGGGAGCTGTTTTTT.

The chain combines TRBV4-2 with TRBJ2-2, with D perhaps being TRBD1 or TRBD2 (7 bases each). CDR1 is LGHNA, CDR2 YNFKEQ, per germline. This CDR3 is 16 amino acids long. V shed 3 bases and J shed 1 base, with 12 bases lying between them. In DNA form, the CDR3 reads TGTGCCAGCAGCCAGGGACAGCGGGGGAACACCGGGGAGCTGTTTTTT. Its protein product is CASSQGQRGNTGELFF.

This chain joins TRBV3-1 (or the pseudogene TRBV3-2) and TRBJ2-1, with 14 bases that match TRBD2. CDR1 and CDR2 (germline): LGHDT, YNNKEL (reference sequence). The CDR3 has 17 amino acids. Unmatched junction bases numbered 5, after V lost 3 bases and J lost 4 bases. The CDR3 here is CASSQGLAGAEYNEQFF. CDR3 sequence (DNA): TGTGCCAGCAGCCAGGGACTAGCGGGAGCCGAATACAATGAGCAGTTCTTC.

This clone has only one observation. The chain joins TRBV5-1 to TRBJ2-7, with 8 nucleotides matching TRBD1. Germline CDR1 SGHRS, CDR2 YFSETQ. Losses at the gene ends were 6 bases for V and 0 bases for J; bases not matched to a gene: 5. This CDR3 has 14 amino acids. The CDR3 sequence: CASTTGQDSYEQYF. The CDR3 nucleotides read TGCGCCAGCACCACGGGACAGGACTCCTACGAGCAGTACTTC.

V gene TRBV27 combines with J gene TRBJ1-6; D might be TRBD1 (5 bases). The CDR3 loop spans 17 amino acids. Deletions cut 5 bases from V and 9 bases from J, with 23 bases between. Germline V gene lookup returns CDR1 MNHEY and CDR2 SMNVEV (reference sequence). Here the CDR3 DNA reads TGTGCCAGCAGTCCCACTCAGTGGGGGGGAGACAGTTCACCCCTCCACTTT. Encoded protein: CASSPTQWGGDSSPLHF.

This clone was found a few times. J is TRBJ2-7 and V is TRBV5-4, with 12 bases lining up with TRBD2. Trimming at V came to 3 bases and at J to 2 bases, leaving 3 bases not matched to a gene. Germline CDR1 is SGHNT and CDR2 is YYREEE (reference sequence). This CDR3 comprises 15 residues. CDR3 sequence (DNA): TGTGCCAGCAGCTGGGGGACTAGCGGGCCCTACGAGCAGTACTTC. Translation: CASSWGTSGPYEQYF. Complete variable domain (other parts from reference TRBV5-4 and TRBJ2-7): ETGVTQSPTHLIKTRGQQVTLRCSSQSGHNTVSWYQQALGQGPQFIFQYYREEENGRGNFPPRFSGLQFPNYSSELNVNALELDDSALYLCASSWGTSGPYEQYFGPGTRLTVT.

The rearrangement joins TRBV2 to TRBJ1-1; D unresolved. Trimming left V 2 bases short and J 2 bases short, with 9 bases between. Germline V gene sequence: CDR1 SNHLY, CDR2 FYNNEI. This CDR3 is 14 amino acids long. The CDR3 DNA reads TGTGCCAGCAGTGAACGGGGATTTAACACTGAAGCTTTCTTT. Translated: CASSERGFNTEAFF. The variable domain in full, completed from reference TRBV2 and TRBJ1-1, reads EPEVTQTPSHQVTQMGQEVILRCVPISNHLYFYWYRQILGQKVEFLVSFYNNEISEKSEIFDDQFSVERPDGSNFTLKIRSTKLEDSAMYFCASSERGFNTEAFFGQGTRLTVV.

The chain joins TRBV5-5 to TRBJ1-5; D call uncertain. Germline V gene lookup returns CDR1 SGHKS and CDR2 YYEKEE (reference sequence). CDR3 length: 14 amino acids. Trimming took 0 bases from V and 6 from J, leaving 10 bases between them. This CDR3 is CASSLERYGQPQHF. In DNA form, the CDR3 reads TGTGCCAGCAGCTTGGAAAGGTACGGTCAGCCCCAGCATTTT. The full variable domain, with the rest looked up from reference TRBV5-5 and TRBJ1-5, is DAGVTQSPTHLIKTRGQQVTLRCSPISGHKSVSWYQQVLGQGPQFIFQYYEKEERGRGNFPDRFSARQFPNYSSELNVNALLLGDSALYLCASSLERYGQPQHFGDGTRLSIL.

The genes are TRBV19 and TRBJ1-3; D is possibly TRBD1 (6 bases). Trimming stripped 1 base from V and 1 base from J, with 14 bases between. This CDR3 contains 17 residues. Looked up from germline, CDR1 is LNHDA and CDR2 is SQIVND (reference sequence). CDR3 sequence reads: CASSIGPTGPSGNTIYF. CDR3 in DNA: TGTGCCAGTAGTATAGGTCCGACAGGCCCATCTGGAAACACCATATATTTT.

V and J are TRBV5-1 and TRBJ2-4; TRBD1 matches at 7 bases. Germline V gene data show CDR1 as SGHRS and CDR2 as YFSETQ. This CDR3 region has 15 residues. V was clipped by 3 bases and J by 9 bases; unmatched bases: 12. CDR3 amino acids: CASSYTGQGVSIQYF. Here the CDR3 DNA reads TGCGCCAGCAGCTACACCGGCCAGGGGGTTTCCATTCAGTACTTC.

The chain employs TRBV24-1 and TRBJ2-6; D remains ambiguous. CDR1 and CDR2 from the germline V gene are KGHDR and SFDVKD. CDR3 length equals 14 residues. The germline V and J ends were trimmed by 7 bases and 0 bases, with 6 bases remaining between them. In DNA, the CDR3 is TGTGCCACCAGGGAAAACTCTGGGGCCAACGTCCTGACTTTC. Translated: CATRENSGANVLTF.

This rearrangement joins TRBV27 to TRBJ2-2; the D gene could be TRBD1 or TRBD2 (5 bases each). The CDR3 covers 15 residues. V was trimmed by 5 bases and J by 2 bases, leaving 12 bases between them. The germline V gene has CDR1 MNHEY and CDR2 SMNVEV (reference sequence). In DNA, the CDR3 is TGTGCCAGCAGTGTTCGGGGCGGCAACACCGGGGAGCTGTTTTTT. It yields the protein CASSVRGGNTGELFF.

The chain joins TRBV2 to TRBJ1-4, with a tentative D call TRBD1 (5 bases). Germline loops: CDR1 SNHLY, CDR2 FYNNEI. This CDR3 comprises 11 residues. Deletions cut 8 bases from V and 7 bases from J, with 8 bases between. CDR3 sequence: CASLQVEKLFF. DNA for the CDR3: TGTGCCAGCTTACAGGTTGAAAAACTGTTTTTT. The whole variable domain, remainder taken from reference TRBV2 and TRBJ1-4, is EPEVTQTPSHQVTQMGQEVILRCVPISNHLYFYWYRQILGQKVEFLVSFYNNEISEKSEIFDDQFSVERPDGSNFTLKIRSTKLEDSAMYFCASLQVEKLFFGSGTQLSVL.

The V call is TRBV30, the J call TRBJ2-3; TRBD2 might be the D (6 bases). Trimming pared 2 bases from V and 2 bases from J, leaving 11 bases between. Germline V gene lookup returns CDR1 GTSNPN and CDR2 SVGIG (reference sequence). The CDR3 has 14 residues. The CDR3 spells CAWSPGGNTDTQYF. The CDR3 DNA is TGTGCCTGGAGTCCCGGAGGGAACACAGATACGCAGTATTTT.

This rearrangement joins TRBV6-5 to TRBJ2-2, with a possible D match to TRBD1 (6 bases). Germline V gene data show CDR1 as MNHEY and CDR2 as SVGAGI. The length of the CDR3 is 15 residues. Trimming cost V 6 bases and J 0 bases, with 11 bases left between them. CDR3 nucleotide sequence: TGTGCCAGCAGACGACAGGTCTCGAACACCGGGGAGCTGTTTTTT. Its protein product is CASRRQVSNTGELFF.

The chain joins TRBV3-1 (or the pseudogene TRBV3-2) to TRBJ1-2, with D possibly TRBD1 on 5 matching bases. V was cut by 4 bases and J by 2 bases, with 11 bases left in between. CDR1 is LGHDT and CDR2 is YNNKEL in the germline V gene (reference sequence). This CDR3 has 14 residues. The CDR3 reads CASSLTDKNYGYTF. Written as DNA, the CDR3 is TGTGCCAGCAGCCTAACGGACAAGAACTATGGCTACACCTTC.

This chain connects TRBV19 to TRBJ2-3, with D possibly TRBD2 on 6 matching bases. V was pared by 6 bases and J by 1 base, with 11 bases between. The CDR3 runs to 14 residues. CDR1 LNHDA and CDR2 SQIVND come from the germline V gene (reference sequence). This CDR3 is CASSGREGTDTQYF. CDR3 in DNA: TGTGCCAGTAGCGGTAGGGAGGGCACAGATACGCAGTATTTT.

The chain uses TRBV29-1 and TRBJ1-2, with TRBD1 as a possible D gene (5 bases). Germline V gene lookup returns CDR1 SQVTM and CDR2 ANQGSEA. The germline V and J ends were trimmed by 6 bases and 7 bases, with 18 bases remaining between them. This CDR3 is built from 13 residues. The CDR3 spells CSVSTRGASGYTF. DNA of the CDR3: TGCAGCGTGTCCACCCGAGGGGCTAGTGGCTACACCTTC.

The chain uses TRBV4-1 and TRBJ2-2; possibly TRBD1 for D (6 bases). The CDR3 contains 16 residues. The germline V and J ends were trimmed by 2 bases and 0 bases, with 10 bases remaining between them. CDR1 MGHRA and CDR2 YSYEKL come from the germline V gene. The CDR3 nucleotides read TGCGCCAGCAGCCAAACAGGGACACCGAACACCGGGGAGCTGTTTTTT. Translation gives CASSQTGTPNTGELFF.

V usage is TRBV2 and J usage is TRBJ1-4, with 7 bases that match TRBD1. From germline, CDR1 is SNHLY and CDR2 FYNNEI. CDR3 length equals 15 residues. J gave up 10 bases and V 5 bases, and 13 bases lay outside the gene matches. CDR3 sequence reads: CASSTPTGLVGKLFF. CDR3 sequence (DNA): TGTGCCAGCAGTACACCGACAGGGCTGGTTGGAAAACTGTTTTTT.

The CDR3 sequence: CASSPGRDSYEQYF. The CDR3, as DNA: TGTGCCAGTAGTCCAGGGCGGGACTCCTACGAGCAGTACTTC. The gene calls are TRBV19 and TRBJ2-7, with D perhaps TRBD2 (6 bases). V was cut by 5 bases and J by 0 bases, with 11 bases left in between. The CDR3 spans 14 residues. From germline, CDR1 is LNHDA and CDR2 SQIVND (reference sequence).

The gene calls are TRBV6-5 and TRBJ1-5, with no clear D. Deletions cut 0 bases from V and 4 bases from J, with 7 bases between. The CDR3 spans 14 residues. The germline CDR1 and CDR2 sequences are MNHEY and SVGAGI. The CDR3 sequence is CASSYSGRNQPQHF. CDR3 coding DNA: TGTGCCAGCAGTTACTCAGGGAGAAATCAGCCCCAGCATTTT.

The chain recombines TRBV19 with TRBJ2-4; 7 nucleotides align to TRBD1. CDR1 LNHDA and CDR2 SQIVND come from the germline V gene (reference sequence). With 8 bases clipped from V and 1 base from J, the junction kept 8 bases outside the gene matches. The CDR3 contains 15 residues. CDR3 nucleotides: TGTGCCAGTCGGATTCAGGGGGAGGCCAAAAACATTCAGTACTTC. This gives the protein CASRIQGEAKNIQYF.

The chain joins TRBV28 to TRBJ2-7; 10 bases agree with TRBD1. Germline CDR1 and CDR2: MDHEN and SYDVKM. This CDR3 is 14 amino acids long. Trimming took 6 bases from V and 6 from J; bases not matched to a gene: 8. The CDR3 DNA reads as TGTGCCAGCAGCCATCGGGACAGGGGAGGCGAGCAGTACTTC. Its translation: CASSHRDRGGEQYF. Variable domain in full (rest from reference TRBV28 and TRBJ2-7): DVKVTQSSRYLVKRTGEKVFLECVQDMDHENMFWYRQDPGLGLRLIYFSYDVKMKEKGDIPEGYSVSREKKERFSLILESASTNQTSMYLCASSHRDRGGEQYFGPGTRLTVT.

This sequence joins TRBV7-2 and TRBJ1-1; 7 bases are shared with TRBD1. The germline gives CDR1 SGHTA, CDR2 FQGNSA. V shed 4 bases and J 10 bases; nucleotides not matched to a gene: 12. The CDR3 spans 14 residues. CDR3 sequence: CASSSGGSAVVAFF. CDR3 coding DNA: TGTGCCAGCAGCTCAGGGGGGAGTGCGGTGGTAGCTTTCTTT.

This clone showed up just once. The chain links TRBV6-6 to TRBJ2-2, with TRBD2 identical over 16 bases. The germline V gene encodes CDR1 MNHNY and CDR2 SVGAGI (reference sequence). J was trimmed by 7 bases and V by 5 bases; bases with no gene match: 10. The CDR3 is made up of 18 amino acids. The CDR3 loop reads CASSPGTSGRALSGELFF. The CDR3 bases are TGTGCCAGCAGTCCCGGGACTAGCGGGAGGGCACTGAGCGGGGAGCTGTTTTTT.